This T cell receptor beta chain was identified during a study of blood T cell repertoires in COVID-19. V was trimmed by 2 bases and J by 12 bases, leaving 11 bases between them. The germline V gene encodes CDR1 MDHEN and CDR2 SYDVKM. This CDR3 comprises 12 residues. Method: immunoSEQ multiplex PCR; TCRdb's copy keeps in-frame clones and lacks some. The sample holds 65,000 to 80,000 clones, approximately 90% seen once. The receptor's source is a man in his fifties with active COVID-19. The sample was peripheral blood. The rearrangement links TRBV28 to TRBJ2-1; maybe TRBD2 (6 bases). CDR3 region: CASSLVGGGQFF. In nucleotides, the CDR3 is TGTGCCAGCAGTTTAGTTGGGGGAGGGCAGTTCTTC.